This T cell receptor beta chain is drawn from a study of fetal regulatory T cell absence and autoimmunity. V gave up 4 bases and J gave up 4 bases, with 13 bases separating them. The germline CDR1 and CDR2 sequences are MNHEY and SMNVEV (reference sequence). The CDR3 totals 14 residues. This was a survey-level run. Only in-frame clones appear in the TCRdb table, and some are missing; sequencing was by immunoSEQ multiplex PCR. The sample consists of 95,000 to 100,000 clones, roughly 70% of them appearing once. Study-level points and caveats: In IPEX, the enrichment was taken to support antigen-driven autoimmunity before birth. Some top pancreas TCR clones were over 90-fold enriched versus cord blood. TRB gene family usage was broadly similar in cord blood and pancreas.

A word on this clone: The antigen is not known.

The specimen was pancreas tissue. This TCR came from a male donor with IPEX syndrome. The gene calls are TRBV27 and TRBJ1-2, with D unclear. The CDR3 DNA follows: TGTGCCAGCAGTTCGAGACGGATTGCCTATGGCTACACCTTC. Its translation: CASSSRRIAYGYTF.